The entry below describes one T cell receptor (beta chain). Its antigen is still unknown. The data were obtained in a study of T cells in Graves' hyperthyroidism and ophthalmopathy. Study-level findings and limits: Researchers found most expanded thyroid clonotypes above 0.001 in blood as well.

Per germline, CDR1 PRHDT and CDR2 FYEKMQ (reference sequence). The CDR3 sequence is 23 residues long. V lost 2 bases and J lost 2; bases outside the gene matches: 22. The source material, RNA transcripts, was used to amplify TCR beta CDR3 regions. In the first-round RT-PCR of the TCR CDR3, the HTBI primer set was used. TCRdb ran MiXCR on the multiplex PCR reads and lists one entry per CDR3 protein. The sample consists of roughly 170,000 distinct CDR3 sequences, approximately 15% of them appearing once. The chain combines TRBV13 with TRBJ2-6; 9 bases are shared with TRBD1. The clonotype was recovered from a woman between 50 and 59 years old with Graves' hyperthyroidism. Input material: blood. The CDR3 region has the DNA TGTGCCAGCAGCTTAAGTAAGGGACAGGGTTATTGGATAGGGGGACCTGGGGCCAACGTCCTGACTTTC. Its translation: CASSLSKGQGYWIGGPGANVLTF.